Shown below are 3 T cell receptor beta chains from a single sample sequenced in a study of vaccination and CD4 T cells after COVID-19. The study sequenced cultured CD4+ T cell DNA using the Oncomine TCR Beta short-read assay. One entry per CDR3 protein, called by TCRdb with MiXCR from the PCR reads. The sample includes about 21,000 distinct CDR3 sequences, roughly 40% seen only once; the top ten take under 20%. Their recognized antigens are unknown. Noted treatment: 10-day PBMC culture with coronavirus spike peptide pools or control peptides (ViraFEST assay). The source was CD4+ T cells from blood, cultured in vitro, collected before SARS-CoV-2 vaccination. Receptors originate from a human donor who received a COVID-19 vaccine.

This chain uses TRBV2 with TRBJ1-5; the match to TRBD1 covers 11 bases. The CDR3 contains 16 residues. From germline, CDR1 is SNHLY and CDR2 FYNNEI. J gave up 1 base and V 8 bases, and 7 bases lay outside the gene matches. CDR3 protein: CASSGQGVRSNQPQHF. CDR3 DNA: TGTGCCAGCTCGGGACAGGGGGTTCGGAGCAATCAGCCCCAGCATTTT.

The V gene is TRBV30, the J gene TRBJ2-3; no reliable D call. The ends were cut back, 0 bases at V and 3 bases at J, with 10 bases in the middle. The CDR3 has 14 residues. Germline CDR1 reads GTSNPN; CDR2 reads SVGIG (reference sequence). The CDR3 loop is CAWSVLRETDTQYF. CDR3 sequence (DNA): TGTGCCTGGAGTGTACTTAGGGAAACAGATACGCAGTATTTT.

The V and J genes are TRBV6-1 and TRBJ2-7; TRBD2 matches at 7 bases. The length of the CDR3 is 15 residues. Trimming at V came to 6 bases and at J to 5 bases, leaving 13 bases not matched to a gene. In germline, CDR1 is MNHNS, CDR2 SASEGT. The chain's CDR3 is CASRPAVGGIHEQYF. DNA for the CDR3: TGTGCCAGCAGGCCAGCGGTCGGGGGGATCCACGAGCAGTACTTC.